Here is one TCR beta chain with its context. Its antigen is undetermined. A much larger clone differs by one base, so this may be a read error. This sample is part of a study of T cell repertoires in cytomegalovirus infection. The study, taken as a whole, reports: Carriers of CMV and the relevant HLA type were discriminated by public TCR beta frequency. There were HLA-C-restricted CMV-specific TCR beta clonotypes dominating the ex vivo response.

TCRdb reanalysed the reads using MiXCR and keeps one entry per CDR3 protein. The data contain about 530,000 distinct CDR3 sequences, less than 30% of them singletons. This sequence originates from a human donor in good health (CMV status not recorded). Some clones in this sample may be carry-over from other donors' samples. Sequencing was carried out using PBMCs.

CDR3 nucleotides: TGTGCCAGCAGCTTAGTTTGGGAGCGGGGCACAGATACGCAGTCTTTT. It encodes CASSLVWERGTDTQSF. This chain uses TRBV7-8 with TRBJ2-3, with 7 positions matching TRBD2. Germline V lookup: CDR1 SGHVS, CDR2 FQNEAQ. This CDR3 region has 16 residues.